This TCR beta chain was identified during a study of T-cell memory formation after mild COVID-19. Study-level results: SARS-CoV-2 specificity of second-wave clones peaking day 37 was unconfirmed.

A single record per CDR3 protein comes from TCRdb applying MiXCR to the 5' RACE reads. The sample has about 430,000 distinct CDR3 sequences; around 24% are singletons. In the case of this clonotype: Its cognate antigen is unknown.

The germline CDR1 and CDR2 sequences are LNHDA and SQIVND (reference sequence). V shed 9 bases and J shed 1 base, with 9 bases lying between them. The CDR3 sequence is 12 residues long. This TCR came from an adult woman who had mild COVID-19 (a few samples of this study predate the infection). Cell type and time point are not known. Source material: PBMCs or a T cell subset sorted from them (not recorded which). The chain uses TRBV19 and TRBJ1-1, with a weak D call TRBD1 (6 bases). The CDR3 here is CASARGNTEAFF. CDR3 DNA sequence: TGTGCCAGCGCCAGGGGGAACACTGAAGCTTTCTTT.